These 8 T cell receptor beta chains were sequenced from one sample in a study of blood T cell repertoires in COVID-19. TCRdb keeps only in-frame clones here, not all; method: immunoSEQ multiplex PCR. This sample has 100,000 or so clones, with approximately 90% found just once. Sequencing was performed on peripheral blood. These receptors originate from a man aged 50 or older with active COVID-19.

This chain uses TRBV5-8 with TRBJ1-4; unclear D gene. The CDR3 runs to 16 residues. Trimming removed 4 bases from V and 3 bases from J, with 16 bases in between. Looked up from germline, CDR1 is SGHTS and CDR2 is YDEGEE. The CDR3 DNA sequence: TGTGCCAGCAGCCTTTGGTGGGGAGCGGCTAATGAAAAACTGTTTTTT. It is translated as CASSLWWGAANEKLFF.

The chain uses TRBV30 and TRBJ1-1, with D hard to call. The CDR3 totals 13 residues. Trimming stripped 0 bases from V and 3 bases from J, with 8 bases between. Germline V gene lookup returns CDR1 GTSNPN and CDR2 SVGIG (reference sequence). The CDR3 is CAWSVTGDTEAFF. CDR3 DNA sequence: TGTGCCTGGAGTGTCACGGGAGACACTGAAGCTTTCTTT.

The chain has TRBV5-1 and TRBJ2-5; 8 positions match TRBD2. V trimming: 4 bases; J trimming: 1 base; junction bases outside the gene matches: 3. Germline lookup yields CDR1 SGHRS and CDR2 YFSETQ. This CDR3 comprises 14 residues. CDR3 sequence reads: CASSASGSQETQYF. The CDR3 DNA is TGCGCCAGCAGCGCCAGCGGGAGCCAAGAGACCCAGTACTTC.

The chain joins TRBV4-1 to TRBJ2-1, with D possibly matching TRBD1 (5 bases). The V gene lost 5 bases and the J gene lost 9 bases, with 17 bases spanning the gap. The CDR3 consists of 14 residues. Germline lookup yields CDR1 MGHRA and CDR2 YSYEKL. This chain's CDR3 is CASSGPLKGPEQFF. CDR3 nucleotide sequence: TGCGCCAGCAGCGGTCCCCTTAAGGGGCCTGAGCAGTTCTTC.

The V call is TRBV5-1, the J call TRBJ2-3; no reliable D call. This CDR3 comprises 14 residues. The V and J ends lost 0 bases and 2 bases respectively, with 7 bases between them. CDR1 and CDR2 from the germline V gene are SGHRS and YFSETQ. DNA of the CDR3: TGCGCCAGCAGCTTGGGAAGAGTCACAGATACGCAGTATTTT. This codes for CASSLGRVTDTQYF.

This chain uses TRBV6-2 or TRBV6-3 with TRBJ2-3, with D possibly matching TRBD1 (6 bases). CDR3 length: 13 residues. Germline V gene sequence: CDR1 MNHEY, CDR2 SVGEGT. The ends were cut back, 6 bases at V and 2 bases at J, with 9 bases in the middle. CDR3 loop: CASSRTATDTQYF. CDR3 coding DNA: TGTGCCAGCAGCCGGACAGCCACAGATACGCAGTATTTT.

The chain links TRBV9 to TRBJ2-1; D is ambiguous. V was cut by 0 bases and J by 9 bases, with 10 bases left in between. The CDR3 has 13 amino acids. The germline V gene encodes CDR1 SGDLS and CDR2 YYNGEE. The DNA of the CDR3 is TGTGCCAGCAGCGTAGAGTATTCCAGTGAGCAGTTCTTC. This codes for CASSVEYSSEQFF.

The rearrangement joins TRBV23-1 to TRBJ1-5; D possibly corresponds to TRBD1 (6 bases). TRBV23-1 is noted as an ORF with a role that remains uncertain. The CDR3 runs to 13 residues. The germline V and J ends were trimmed by 8 bases and 8 bases, with 16 bases remaining between them. The CDR3 DNA follows: TGCGCCAGCGCTGTCAGGGGTTATGAGCCCCAGCATTTT. Translated, it gives CASAVRGYEPQHF.